This T cell receptor (beta chain) was identified during a study of Ad26.COV2.S vaccination and SARS-CoV-2 variants. In the study overall: In the COV1001 trial, the donor was in the Ad26.COV2.S arm.

Comments on this clone: Its specificity is not known.

Clones were read by immunoSEQ multiplex PCR, and TCRdb kept only the in-frame ones, dropping some. Of approximately 420,000 clones listed, less than 90% are singletons. Germline lookup yields CDR1 LNHNV and CDR2 YYDKDF (reference sequence). Trimming pared 7 bases from V and 1 base from J, leaving 13 bases between. The CDR3 length is 14 residues. Regarding the study as a whole: Measurement of non-spike TCR breadth gave similar results in vaccine and placebo recipients. It is possible that the TCR breadth and depth analyses underestimated the total T cell responses.

Specified treatment: about 20 received Ad26.COV2.S at low or high dose, single or two shots; five or six received placebo; per-sample allocation not given. Sampling was done on day 63 after the first vaccine or placebo injection. The individual, an adult aged 18-55 years, was a donor in Boston. The clonotype originates from a person between 18 and 65 years old who received the Ad26.COV2.S COVID-19 vaccine or a placebo. V and J are TRBV15 and TRBJ1-1; TRBD1 might be the D (5 bases). The sequenced sample was peripheral blood, obtained in a trial of Ad26.COV2.S vaccine versus placebo. The CDR3 reads CATTNDTGNTEAFF. The CDR3 DNA follows: TGTGCCACCACCAACGATACAGGGAACACTGAAGCTTTCTTT.